These 20 T cell receptor beta chains were sequenced from one sample in a study of T cells in lung cancer brain metastases. Sequencing was performed with immunoSEQ multiplex PCR; in TCRdb, only in-frame clones are kept and a portion is missing. There are about 610 clones in the sample; 85% to 95% occur only once, and about 4% lies in the top ten. Source material: tumor tissue from a brain metastasis. The receptors were gathered from a woman aged 50 to 60 with non-small cell lung cancer that had spread to the brain.

The rearrangement links TRBV29-1 to TRBJ1-1; D is possibly TRBD1 (5 bases). Germline CDR1 SQVTM, CDR2 ANQGSEA. The V gene lost 6 bases and the J gene lost 1 base, with 12 bases spanning the gap. The CDR3 runs to 13 residues. The CDR3 loop is CSVALTENTEAFF. The CDR3 region has the DNA TGCAGCGTGGCCTTGACAGAGAACACTGAAGCTTTCTTT.

The CDR3 DNA sequence: TGTGCCAGCAGCGTTGGATACGGGACGTTTGGAGGCTACACCTTC. Its protein product is CASSVGYGTFGGYTF. The chain recombines TRBV9 with TRBJ1-2, with TRBD1 as a possible D gene (5 bases). The germline V gene has CDR1 SGDLS and CDR2 YYNGEE. V shed 2 bases and J shed 8 bases, with 19 bases lying between them. The CDR3 totals 15 residues. The full variable domain, completed using reference TRBV9 and TRBJ1-2, is DSGVTQTPKHLITATGQRVTLRCSPRSGDLSVYWYQQSLDQGLQFLIQYYNGEERAKGNILERFSAQQFPDLHSELNLSSLELGDSALYFCASSVGYGTFGGYTFGSGTRLTVV.

This chain uses TRBV6-1 with TRBJ2-7; 12 nucleotides agree with TRBD1. This CDR3 is 14 amino acids long. CDR1 and CDR2 (germline): MNHNS, SASEGT. With 7 bases clipped from V and 4 bases from J, the junction kept 5 bases outside the gene matches. Written as DNA, the CDR3 is TGTGCCAGCAACCGGGACAGGGGGCGATACGAGCAGTACGTC. Protein sequence: CASNRDRGRYEQYV.

The count of this clone is one. V is TRBV19 and J is TRBJ2-2, with D perhaps assigned TRBD1 or TRBD2 (5 bases each). This CDR3 contains 15 residues. Deletions cut 1 base from V and 7 bases from J, with 13 bases between. CDR1 is LNHDA, CDR2 SQIVND, per germline (reference sequence). The CDR3 DNA is TGTGCCAGTAGTATAGGGGGGACGGAAAACGGGGAGCTGTTTTTT. Its translation is CASSIGGTENGELFF.

The chain has TRBV19 and TRBJ2-5; D is undetermined. The germline V and J ends were trimmed by 1 base and 4 bases, with 4 bases remaining between them. Per the germline V gene, CDR1 is LNHDA and CDR2 is SQIVND (reference sequence). The CDR3 length is 12 residues. The chain's CDR3 is CASSIGGETQYF. CDR3 in DNA: TGTGCCAGTAGTATAGGTGGAGAGACCCAGTACTTC.

The CDR3 reads CASLKSGTGSLRQPQPQHF. The CDR3 DNA reads TGTGCTAGCCTTAAGTCCGGGACAGGGAGCCTCCGGCAACCTCAGCCCCAGCATTTT. This chain links TRBV12-5 with TRBJ1-5, with TRBD1 identical over 9 bases. Per the germline V gene, CDR1 is LGHNT and CDR2 is FRNRAP. V shed 9 bases, J shed 6 bases, and the junction held 24 bases outside the gene matches. This CDR3 is 19 amino acids long.

This sequence joins TRBV29-1 and TRBJ1-3, with D unclear. V lost 7 bases, J lost 2 bases, and 12 bases lay in between. Germline loops: CDR1 SQVTM, CDR2 ANQGSEA. CDR3 length: 13 residues. CDR3 DNA sequence: TGCAGCGCCAAAACAAGGACTGGAAACACCATATATTTT. This sequence encodes CSAKTRTGNTIYF.

The V call is TRBV6-1, the J call TRBJ2-2; TRBD2 might be the D (5 bases). This CDR3 has 16 amino acids. Germline CDR1 and CDR2: MNHNS and SASEGT. The V gene lost 4 bases and the J gene lost 5 bases, with 17 bases spanning the gap. The CDR3: CASSVGRELRTGELFF. CDR3 bases: TGTGCCAGCAGTGTCGGAAGGGAGTTAAGGACCGGGGAGCTGTTTTTT.

This chain connects TRBV7-3 to TRBJ1-1; D remains unclear. CDR1 and CDR2 (germline): SGHTA, FQGTGA. V lost 1 base to trimming and J lost 3 bases, with 9 bases between them. This CDR3 region has 14 residues. This chain's CDR3 is CASSLSGRHTEAFF. CDR3 nucleotide sequence: TGTGCCAGCAGCTTAAGTGGCAGACACACTGAAGCTTTCTTT.

In this sample, this clone turned up once. J is TRBJ2-1 and V is TRBV19; D is uncertain. Germline V gene lookup returns CDR1 LNHDA and CDR2 SQIVND (reference sequence). Trimming took 4 bases from V and 5 from J, leaving 9 bases between them. The CDR3 is 13 amino acids. CDR3 in DNA: TGTGCCAGTAGTAAGCAAACTAACAATGAGCAGTTCTTC. Protein: CASSKQTNNEQFF.

The V and J genes are TRBV6-1 and TRBJ1-5; D gene unclear. The germline V gene encodes CDR1 MNHNS and CDR2 SASEGT. V dropped 10 bases and J dropped 0 bases, with 10 bases sitting between them. The CDR3 spans 13 residues. DNA of the CDR3: TGTGCCACCAGCTGGGTTAGCAATCAGCCCCAGCATTTT. It specifies CATSWVSNQPQHF.

Here the CDR3 reads CASSPGTGTYNEQFF. The CDR3 bases are TGTGCCAGCAGCCCCGGGACAGGCACGTACAATGAGCAGTTCTTC. The chain recombines TRBV6-4 with TRBJ2-1; 8 bases are shared with TRBD1. V shed 6 bases and J 4 bases; nucleotides not matched to a gene: 8. CDR1 is MRHNA, CDR2 SNTAGT, per germline. The CDR3 extends over 15 amino acids.

The rearrangement uses TRBV2 and TRBJ2-7; 8 positions match TRBD2. Trimming removed 3 bases from V and 4 bases from J; junction bases left unmatched: 2. The CDR3 consists of 13 residues. The germline gives CDR1 SNHLY, CDR2 FYNNEI. CDR3: CASSDEREYEQYV. The CDR3 nucleotides are TGTGCCAGCAGTGATGAGCGGGAGTACGAGCAGTACGTC.

This chain joins TRBV9 and TRBJ1-2, with D uncertain. Per germline, CDR1 SGDLS and CDR2 YYNGEE. The CDR3 loop spans 17 amino acids. V gave up 4 bases and J gave up 0 bases, with 19 bases separating them. DNA for the CDR3: TGTGCCAGCAGCTCATCTCCTGGGCCCTTAGCTAACTATGGCTACACCTTC. This translates into CASSSSPGPLANYGYTF.

This rearrangement joins TRBV10-3 to TRBJ1-2; D gene unclear. The CDR3 consists of 12 residues. Trimming removed 3 bases at V and 4 bases at J, with 6 bases between. The germline V gene encodes CDR1 ENHRY and CDR2 SYGVKD. The CDR3 reads CAISDRGYGYTF. CDR3 coding DNA: TGTGCCATCAGTGATAGAGGCTATGGCTACACCTTC.

The CDR3 nucleotides read TGTGCCAGTCGCAGGACAGGGACAAACACCGGGGAGCTGTTTTTT. It translates to CASRRTGTNTGELFF. The rearrangement links TRBV19 to TRBJ2-2; 8 bases are a match to TRBD1. Germline V gene lookup returns CDR1 LNHDA and CDR2 SQIVND (reference sequence). The CDR3 spans 15 residues. Trimming took 8 bases from V and 2 from J; bases not matched to a gene: 7.

The chain uses TRBV5-6 and TRBJ1-5, with D possibly matching TRBD1 (6 bases). Looked up from germline, CDR1 is SGHDT and CDR2 is YYEEEE. V lost 1 base to trimming and J lost 7 bases, with 15 bases between them. This CDR3 region has 15 residues. CDR3 sequence reads: CASSLWGRGNQPQHF. In DNA, the CDR3 is TGTGCCAGCAGCTTGTGGGGGCGGGGGAACCAGCCCCAGCATTTT.

The chain employs TRBV4-1 and TRBJ2-7; D perhaps matches TRBD2 (6 bases). CDR3 size: 14 residues. V lost 4 bases and J 4 bases, leaving 14 bases between the germline ends. Germline V CDR1 and CDR2: MGHRA, YSYEKL. CDR3 nucleotides: TGCGCCAGCAGCCCCGGGACTGCATCTTACGAGCAGTACGTC. Residues: CASSPGTASYEQYV.

CDR3 residues: CARSLDAGGPSYEQYV. CDR3 DNA: TGTGCCAGAAGCTTGGACGCGGGAGGCCCCTCCTACGAGCAGTACGTC. This sequence joins TRBV5-3 and TRBJ2-7, with 8 bases matching TRBD2. TRBV5-3 falls under the ORF class, with uncertain function. The CDR3 spans 16 residues. The V segment lost 0 bases and the J segment 0 bases; nucleotides outside the gene matches: 5.

This clone was detected once. V is TRBV10-1 and J is TRBJ2-2, with 7 bases that match TRBD1. This CDR3 is built from 14 residues. Germline trimming cut 5 bases from V and 6 bases from J; bases unmatched to any gene: 6. Germline V gives CDR1 WNHNN, CDR2 SYGVQD (reference sequence). The CDR3 DNA sequence: TGCGCCAGCAGTATTGACAGGGAGTCCGGGGAGCTGTTTTTT. It yields the protein CASSIDRESGELFF.